A selection of T cell receptor beta chains follows, all from one sample in a study of cytomegalovirus exposure and HLA in healthy donors. Method: immunoSEQ multiplex PCR; TCRdb's copy keeps in-frame clones and lacks some. The repertoire includes some 140,000 clones, 85% to 90% of them detected once, and approximately 3% sits in the top ten. The sample consisted of PBMCs. Receptors were obtained from a young man in good health and CMV-seronegative. The CDR3 runs from the conserved cysteine through the conserved F or W. Fields, in order: D gene, V gene, clone size, J gene, CDR3 protein, CDR3 DNA. D genes are given only for firm matches. Size tells how often a clone was seen (once, few, many) or the class of an expanded clone, and some rows leave it out.

d_gene: .; v_gene: TRBV7-5; abundance: .; j_gene: TRBJ2-7; CDR3aa: CARSKGSTGGDEQYF; CDR3nt: TGTGCCAGAAGCAAAGGCTCGACAGGTGGGGACGAGCAGTACTTC
d_gene: .; v_gene: TRBV7-2; abundance: .; j_gene: TRBJ1-2; CDR3aa: CASSLVRGGARRYTF; CDR3nt: TGTGCCAGCAGCTTAGTCCGCGGGGGCGCAAGGCGCTACACCTTC
d_gene: .; v_gene: TRBV10-2; abundance: few; j_gene: TRBJ1-5; CDR3aa: CASGDSNQPQHF; CDR3nt: TGCGCCAGCGGAGACAGTAATCAGCCCCAGCATTTT
d_gene: TRBD1; v_gene: TRBV19; abundance: .; j_gene: TRBJ2-1; CDR3aa: CASSAHDRGSSNEQFF; CDR3nt: TGTGCCAGTAGCGCTCACGACAGGGGTTCGAGCAATGAGCAGTTCTTC
d_gene: .; v_gene: TRBV7-2; abundance: .; j_gene: TRBJ1-5; CDR3aa: CASSTSTGSNQPQHF; CDR3nt: TGTGCCAGCAGCACATCGACGGGAAGCAATCAGCCCCAGCATTTT
d_gene: TRBD2; v_gene: TRBV14; abundance: .; j_gene: TRBJ2-7; CDR3aa: CASSQDRGVEQYF; CDR3nt: TGTGCCAGCAGCCAAGATCGGGGGGTCGAGCAGTACTTC
d_gene: TRBD2; v_gene: TRBV28; abundance: few; j_gene: TRBJ2-5; CDR3aa: CASTSGGETQYF; CDR3nt: TGTGCCAGCACGAGCGGGGGGGAGACCCAGTACTTC
d_gene: TRBD1; v_gene: TRBV28; abundance: few; j_gene: TRBJ1-2; CDR3aa: CASIPDRGLEGYTF; CDR3nt: TGTGCCAGCATCCCCGACAGGGGGCTAGAAGGCTACACCTTC
d_gene: .; v_gene: TRBV27; abundance: .; j_gene: TRBJ2-7; CDR3aa: CASSLYIPTASTYEQYF; CDR3nt: TGTGCCAGCAGTTTATATATCCCGACAGCCTCTACCTACGAGCAGTACTTC
d_gene: .; v_gene: TRBV29-1; abundance: .; j_gene: TRBJ1-2; CDR3aa: CSVEDRGGAIFGYTF; CDR3nt: TGCAGCGTTGAAGATAGGGGAGGGGCTATCTTCGGCTACACCTTC
d_gene: .; v_gene: TRBV19; abundance: .; j_gene: TRBJ1-1; CDR3aa: CASSIGRVGYTEAFF; CDR3nt: TGTGCCAGTAGTATAGGCAGGGTAGGATACACTGAAGCTTTCTTT
d_gene: .; v_gene: TRBV13; abundance: .; j_gene: TRBJ2-1; CDR3aa: CASSWTNSYNEQFF; CDR3nt: TGTGCCAGCAGCTGGACTAACTCCTACAATGAGCAGTTCTTC
d_gene: TRBD2; v_gene: TRBV2; abundance: .; j_gene: TRBJ2-3; CDR3aa: CASSETSGTDTQYF; CDR3nt: TGTGCCAGCAGTGAGACTAGCGGCACAGATACGCAGTATTTT
d_gene: .; v_gene: TRBV11-2; abundance: .; j_gene: TRBJ2-7; CDR3aa: CASSLVYDSFEQYF; CDR3nt: TGTGCCAGCAGCTTAGTTTATGATAGTTTCGAGCAGTACTTC
d_gene: .; v_gene: TRBV19; abundance: .; j_gene: TRBJ1-6; CDR3aa: CASNGGTLVSPLHF; CDR3nt: TGTGCCAGTAATGGGGGGACTTTAGTATCACCCCTCCACTTT
d_gene: .; v_gene: TRBV5-1; abundance: .; j_gene: TRBJ2-2; CDR3aa: CASSPHPGTNTGELFF; CDR3nt: TGCGCCAGCAGCCCCCACCCAGGAACCAACACCGGGGAGCTGTTTTTT
d_gene: .; v_gene: TRBV5-1; abundance: .; j_gene: TRBJ1-1; CDR3aa: CASSLDPGKNTEAFF; CDR3nt: TGCGCCAGCAGCTTGGATCCAGGAAAGAACACTGAAGCTTTCTTT
d_gene: TRBD1; v_gene: TRBV19; abundance: .; j_gene: TRBJ2-1; CDR3aa: CASSTGTVDNEQFF; CDR3nt: TGTGCCAGTAGTACTGGGACAGTCGACAATGAGCAGTTCTTC
d_gene: .; v_gene: TRBV7-2; abundance: .; j_gene: TRBJ1-4; CDR3aa: CASSPAGEKLFF; CDR3nt: TGTGCCAGCAGCCCAGCGGGGGAAAAACTGTTTTTT
d_gene: TRBD2; v_gene: TRBV6-6; abundance: once; j_gene: TRBJ2-5; CDR3aa: CASSYPGLAGGETQYF; CDR3nt: TGTGCCAGCAGTTACCCCGGACTAGCGGGAGGAGAGACCCAGTACTTC
d_gene: TRBD2; v_gene: TRBV5-1; abundance: .; j_gene: TRBJ2-5; CDR3aa: CASSLSGTSGGASETQYF; CDR3nt: TGCGCCAGCAGCTTGTCGGGGACTAGCGGGGGGGCATCGGAGACCCAGTACTTC
d_gene: TRBD1; v_gene: TRBV6-6; abundance: .; j_gene: TRBJ2-7; CDR3aa: CASSSGQGTHEQYF; CDR3nt: TGTGCCAGCAGTTCCGGACAGGGGACCCACGAGCAGTACTTC